Following are 5 T cell receptor beta chains from one sample sequenced in a study of identical twins. TCRdb ran MiXCR on the 5' RACE reads and lists one entry per CDR3 protein. In the table there are about 660,000 distinct CDR3 sequences, about 9.4% of which are singletons. The same sample was also studied in work on yellow fever vaccine responses in identical twins.

Specimen: PBMCs. Receptor source: a young woman in good health.

The V call is TRBV6-1, the J call TRBJ1-2; 7 nucleotides agree with TRBD1. Looked up from germline, CDR1 is MNHNS and CDR2 is SASEGT. The CDR3 has 15 amino acids. Trimming at V came to 4 bases and at J to 2 bases, leaving 7 bases not matched to a gene. CDR3 nucleotides: TGTGCCAGCAGTGCTACAGAGGGGGCAAACTATGGCTACACCTTC. Amino acid sequence: CASSATEGANYGYTF.

This clonotype was detected only a few times. The chain carries TRBV29-1 and TRBJ2-5; the D gene is possibly TRBD1 (6 bases). Looked up from germline, CDR1 is SQVTM and CDR2 is ANQGSEA. The V end lost 7 bases, the J end lost 2 bases, and 11 bases lay between the germline ends. The CDR3 has 12 residues. DNA for the CDR3: TGCAGCGCCTGGACAGCTCAAGAGACCCAGTACTTC. As protein: CSAWTAQETQYF.

This clonotype showed up many times. CDR3 region: CASVGGEGGTQYF. The CDR3 bases are TGTGCCAGTGTAGGAGGGGAGGGAGGGACCCAGTACTTC. The chain links TRBV6-6 to TRBJ2-5; 7 nucleotides align to TRBD2. The CDR3 has 13 residues. Germline V gene data show CDR1 as MNHNY and CDR2 as SVGAGI (reference sequence). Trimming cost V 9 bases and J 7 bases; bases outside gene matches: 11.

The V call is TRBV20-1, the J call TRBJ2-7; 8 nucleotides align to TRBD2. The germline gives CDR1 DFQATT, CDR2 SNEGSKA (reference sequence). The CDR3 is made up of 15 amino acids. Trimming at V came to 5 bases and at J to 6 bases, leaving 15 bases not matched to a gene. CDR3 loop: CSAAPGLGIYLEQYF. The CDR3 DNA reads TGCAGTGCTGCCCCGGGACTAGGCATATACCTCGAGCAGTACTTC.

The chain uses TRBV7-6 and TRBJ2-2, with D maybe TRBD1 (7 bases). Between the trimmed V and J ends, which lost 8 bases and 5 bases, there was a span of 18 bases. CDR1 is SGHVS and CDR2 is FNYEAQ in the germline V gene. CDR3 length: 15 amino acids. The CDR3 DNA reads TGTGCCAGCCTCGGAGGGACAGAGACTACCGGGGAGCTGTTTTTT. It codes for CASLGGTETTGELFF.